The 28 T cell receptor beta chains below all came from one sample that was sequenced in a study of blood T cell repertoires in COVID-19. The protocol was immunoSEQ multiplex PCR, while the TCRdb copy is restricted to in-frame clones and leaves out a portion. The table lists about 270,000 clones, under 90% of them singletons. The sequenced sample consisted of PBMCs or T cells enriched from blood (not recorded which). These receptors were collected from a woman aged 55-70 years who had recovered from COVID-19.

The chain couples TRBV9 to TRBJ1-1; D unclear. Trimming took 0 bases from V and 3 from J, leaving 6 bases between them. The CDR3 is made up of 13 amino acids. The germline CDR1 and CDR2 sequences are SGDLS and YYNGEE. The DNA for the CDR3 is TGTGCCAGCAGCGTAGTGGACTACACTGAAGCTTTCTTT. Amino acid sequence: CASSVVDYTEAFF.

This chain connects TRBV7-9 to TRBJ2-7; 9 nucleotides line up with TRBD1. Losses at the gene ends were 1 base for V and 5 bases for J; bases not matched to a gene: 9. CDR1 is SEHNR, CDR2 FQNEAQ, per germline (reference sequence). This CDR3 spans 16 amino acids. CDR3 amino acids: CASSLDGDREIDEQYF. The DNA of the CDR3 is TGTGCCAGCAGCTTAGATGGGGACAGGGAGATTGACGAGCAGTACTTC.

As concerns this clone: One end of the junction fails to match germline, which may point to a read error. V is TRBV7-7 and J is TRBJ2-1, with 7 bases that match TRBD2. The length of the CDR3 is 17 residues. In germline, CDR1 is SSHAT, CDR2 FNYEAQ (reference sequence). The CDR3 DNA sequence: TGTGCTAGCAGCCCTACTTCTCTAGCGGTCACCTACAATGAGCAGTTCTTC. Amino acid sequence: CASSPTSLAVTYNEQFF.

The CDR3 region has the DNA TGTGCCAGCAGCCCCCTATTCCCTGAGAGCGGTACGCAGTATTTT. Amino acids: CASSPLFPESGTQYF. The chain has TRBV3-1 (or the pseudogene TRBV3-2) and TRBJ2-3, with D maybe TRBD2 (5 bases). The CDR3 has 15 residues. V shed 4 bases and J shed 8 bases, with 19 bases lying between them. Germline V gene data show CDR1 as LGHDT and CDR2 as YNNKEL (reference sequence).

The chain combines TRBV5-1 with TRBJ2-7, with 7 bases matching TRBD1. The germline gives CDR1 SGHRS, CDR2 YFSETQ. Trimming cost V 7 bases and J 4 bases; bases outside gene matches: 26. The CDR3 has 19 residues. The CDR3 loop is CASRSSGQAPPSFSYEQYF. CDR3 nucleotides: TGCGCCAGCCGATCCTCCGGACAGGCCCCTCCATCCTTCTCTTACGAGCAGTACTTC.

The rearrangement links TRBV20-1 to TRBJ2-3; no clear D. The germline V gene encodes CDR1 DFQATT and CDR2 SNEGSKA (reference sequence). This CDR3 has 11 residues. Trimming shortened V by 3 bases and J by 5 bases, and 6 bases separated the two germline ends. CDR3 sequence: CSASTRDTQYF. The CDR3, as DNA: TGCAGTGCTAGTACTCGAGATACGCAGTATTTT.

The chain couples TRBV4-2 to TRBJ2-7, with D perhaps TRBD1 (6 bases). The ends were cut back, 4 bases at V and 0 bases at J, with 16 bases in the middle. The CDR3 loop spans 16 amino acids. Germline V gene lookup returns CDR1 LGHNA and CDR2 YNFKEQ. As DNA, the CDR3 is TGTGCCAGCAGCCGGACCTCCCGGGACAACTCCTACGAGCAGTACTTC. Translation gives CASSRTSRDNSYEQYF.

In DNA form, the CDR3 reads TGCGCCAGCAGCTTGGGGGCGACTAGCATGGTCGAGCAGTACTTC. Encoded protein: CASSLGATSMVEQYF. J is TRBJ2-7 and V is TRBV5-1; 7 nucleotides match TRBD2. With V trimmed by 0 bases and J by 6 bases, 9 bases remained unmatched. Germline V gene data show CDR1 as SGHRS and CDR2 as YFSETQ. This CDR3 comprises 15 residues.

The genes are TRBV28 and TRBJ1-2; the D gene is possibly TRBD1 (5 bases). The CDR3 runs to 14 residues. Germline V gives CDR1 MDHEN, CDR2 SYDVKM. V was pared by 3 bases and J by 5 bases, with 13 bases between. The CDR3 DNA reads as TGTGCCAGCAGTTTCCAGGGAAGAGGATATGGCTACACCTTC. Its protein is CASSFQGRGYGYTF.

The rearrangement joins TRBV10-1 to TRBJ2-6; the D gene is possibly TRBD1 (6 bases). This CDR3 contains 15 residues. The V gene's germline CDR1 is WNHNN and CDR2 SYGVQD (reference sequence). Trimming left V 6 bases short and J 2 bases short, with 11 bases between. CDR3 amino acids: CASSSGVTGANVLTF. As DNA, the CDR3 is TGCGCCAGCAGCTCAGGGGTAACTGGGGCCAACGTCCTGACTTTC.

The sample holds one count of this clone. V gene TRBV5-6 combines with J gene TRBJ2-2, with 8 positions matching TRBD1. With 5 bases clipped from V and 4 bases from J, the junction kept 4 bases outside the gene matches. The germline V gene has CDR1 SGHDT and CDR2 YYEEEE. CDR3 size: 14 residues. CDR3 in amino acids: CASRGTGSTGELFF. The CDR3 bases are TGTGCCAGCAGAGGGACAGGTAGCACCGGGGAGCTGTTTTTT.

The rearrangement links TRBV19 to TRBJ1-6; 10 nucleotides match TRBD1. J lost 10 bases, V lost 8 bases, and 8 bases had no gene match. The CDR3 consists of 14 residues. Germline V gene data show CDR1 as LNHDA and CDR2 as SQIVND (reference sequence). The CDR3 DNA sequence: TGTGCCAGTGAAGCCGGGACAGGGGAATCACCCCTCCACTTT. Translation gives CASEAGTGESPLHF. The full variable domain, completed using reference TRBV19 and TRBJ1-6, is DGGITQSPKYLFRKEGQNVTLSCEQNLNHDAMYWYRQDPGQGLRLIYYSQIVNDFQKGDIAEGYSVSREKKESFPLTVTSAQKNPTAFYLCASEAGTGESPLHFGNGTRLTVT.

The genes are TRBV2 and TRBJ1-1; D ambiguous. CDR3 length: 11 residues. V was clipped by 6 bases and J by 8 bases, with 10 bases between them. Germline CDR1 reads SNHLY; CDR2 reads FYNNEI. CDR3 protein: CASREMGEAFF. The CDR3 DNA sequence: TGTGCCAGCAGAGAGATGGGCGAAGCTTTCTTT.

Concerning this clone: Within the sample, other DNA sequences also encode this same CDR3. The chain employs TRBV10-3 and TRBJ1-5; D is perhaps TRBD1 (5 bases). Per the germline V gene, CDR1 is ENHRY and CDR2 is SYGVKD. Deletions cut 0 bases from V and 1 base from J, with 7 bases between. CDR3 length: 15 residues. CDR3 protein: CAISESGGSNQPQHF. CDR3 sequence (DNA): TGTGCCATCAGTGAGTCGGGGGGGAGCAATCAGCCCCAGCATTTT.

The chain is built from TRBV11-3 and TRBJ2-1; tentative D call: TRBD1 (5 bases). CDR1 SGHNT and CDR2 YENEEA come from the germline V gene. Trimming shortened V by 5 bases and J by 3 bases, and 11 bases separated the two germline ends. The CDR3 sequence is 14 residues long. CDR3 region: CASSPGRDYNEQFF. The CDR3 region has the DNA TGTGCCAGCAGCCCAGGCAGGGACTACAATGAGCAGTTCTTC.

V is TRBV2 and J is TRBJ2-1; possible D gene TRBD2, 6 bases. Germline V gene lookup returns CDR1 SNHLY and CDR2 FYNNEI. V lost 7 bases and J lost 8, with 21 bases in between. CDR3 length: 15 amino acids. The CDR3 is CASTDPSGGVDEQFF. CDR3 coding DNA: TGTGCCAGCACCGACCCCAGCGGAGGGGTGGATGAGCAGTTCTTC.

The chain employs TRBV5-1 and TRBJ1-1, with D maybe TRBD1 (6 bases). The CDR3 sequence is 14 residues long. Germline V gene lookup returns CDR1 SGHRS and CDR2 YFSETQ. V lost 4 bases to trimming and J lost 1 base, with 11 bases between them. The CDR3 region is CASSRWTENTEAFF. The CDR3 nucleotides are TGCGCCAGCAGCAGATGGACAGAGAACACTGAAGCTTTCTTT. The entire variable domain, with the rest obtained from reference TRBV5-1 and TRBJ1-1, is as follows: KAGVTQTPRYLIKTRGQQVTLSCSPISGHRSVSWYQQTPGQGLQFLFEYFSETQRNKGNFPGRFSGRQFSNSRSEMNVSTLELGDSALYLCASSRWTENTEAFFGQGTRLTVV.

The chain carries TRBV25-1 and TRBJ1-2, with a weak D call TRBD1 (6 bases). There are 12 residues in the CDR3. Looked up from germline, CDR1 is MGHDK and CDR2 is SYGVNS. Trimming took off 4 bases at V and 5 bases at J, with 8 bases between the two ends. The CDR3 DNA reads TGTGCCAGCAGTGGGACAGTATATGGCTACACCTTC. Amino acids: CASSGTVYGYTF.

The V gene is TRBV28, the J gene TRBJ1-6, with 8 bases that match TRBD1. The V gene's germline CDR1 is MDHEN and CDR2 SYDVKM. CDR3 size: 15 residues. V shed 5 bases, J shed 10 bases, and the junction held 10 bases outside the gene matches. DNA of the CDR3: TGTGCCAGCAGTCCCTTTGACAGGGGCGTGTCACCCCTCCACTTT. This gives the protein CASSPFDRGVSPLHF.

The chain carries TRBV11-2 and TRBJ2-7, with unresolved D. CDR3 length: 13 amino acids. Trimming removed 2 bases at V and 3 bases at J, with 8 bases between. Germline-derived CDR1 and CDR2 are SGHAT and FQNNGV. The CDR3 loop is CASSLNFLYEQYF. The CDR3 nucleotides are TGTGCCAGCAGCTTAAACTTCCTCTACGAGCAGTACTTC.

This clone was observed a handful of times. The chain joins TRBV12-5 to TRBJ2-3; 8 bases line up with TRBD2. Germline assignment: CDR1 LGHNT and CDR2 FRNRAP. V trimming: 1 base; J trimming: 2 bases; junction bases outside the gene matches: 11. This CDR3 is built from 18 residues. The CDR3 reads CASGLGLGAGVFTDTQYF. CDR3 DNA sequence: TGTGCTAGTGGTTTGGGACTAGGAGCGGGGGTGTTCACAGATACGCAGTATTTT.

The chain couples TRBV11-2 to TRBJ2-5; TRBD1 agrees at 9 bases. Germline CDR1 and CDR2: SGHAT and FQNNGV. There are 16 residues in the CDR3. V was pared by 3 bases and J by 2 bases, with 7 bases of the junction left unmatched. CDR3 region: CASSLGGTGRQETQYF. CDR3 bases: TGTGCCAGCAGCTTGGGCGGGACAGGGAGGCAAGAGACCCAGTACTTC.

The chain uses TRBV20-1 and TRBJ2-3, with a possible D match to TRBD2 (6 bases). Looked up from germline, CDR1 is DFQATT and CDR2 is SNEGSKA (reference sequence). With 3 bases removed from V and 2 bases from J, the gap between germline ends came to 15 bases. There are 15 residues in the CDR3. CDR3 protein: CSASGVAENTDTQYF. The CDR3 DNA sequence: TGCAGTGCTAGTGGGGTAGCGGAGAACACAGATACGCAGTATTTT.

The chain uses TRBV10-2 and TRBJ2-2, with D uncertain. V was clipped by 6 bases and J by 0 bases, with 17 bases between them. The CDR3 loop spans 17 amino acids. Germline assignment: CDR1 WSHSY and CDR2 SAAADI. The CDR3 coding sequence is TGCGCCAGCAGCCCAGACGGAGCCCTCGCGAACACCGGGGAGCTGTTTTTT. Its translation: CASSPDGALANTGELFF.

This chain connects TRBV5-1 to TRBJ2-3, with D possibly TRBD2 on 5 matching bases. Per germline, CDR1 SGHRS and CDR2 YFSETQ. This CDR3 spans 14 amino acids. Trimming shortened V by 4 bases and J by 4 bases, and 13 bases separated the two germline ends. The CDR3 DNA sequence: TGCGCCAGCAGCGTCCAACAGAGGGCAGATACGCAGTATTTT. As protein: CASSVQQRADTQYF.

The chain has TRBV10-3 and TRBJ1-4, with 10 positions matching TRBD1. Trimming removed 6 bases from V and 5 bases from J; junction bases left unmatched: 3. CDR1 and CDR2 (germline): ENHRY, SYGVKD. The CDR3 runs to 14 residues. DNA of the CDR3: TGTGCCATCAGGCGGACAGGGGGGAATGAAAAACTGTTTTTT. Amino acids: CAIRRTGGNEKLFF.

The chain recombines TRBV19 with TRBJ2-7, with a tentative D call TRBD2 (5 bases). V was clipped by 4 bases and J by 2 bases, with 12 bases between them. The V gene's germline CDR1 is LNHDA and CDR2 SQIVND (reference sequence). The CDR3 length is 14 residues. CDR3: CASSTIAPTYEQYF. DNA of the CDR3: TGTGCCAGTAGTACAATAGCGCCGACCTACGAGCAGTACTTC.

This chain uses TRBV9 with TRBJ2-5, with D possibly matching TRBD1 (8 bases). The CDR3 extends over 15 amino acids. Germline values: CDR1 SGDLS, CDR2 YYNGEE. The ends were cut back, 4 bases at V and 7 bases at J, with 20 bases in the middle. The chain's CDR3 is CASSQSNRGGGTQYF. The CDR3 region has the DNA TGTGCCAGCAGCCAAAGCAACAGGGGGGGAGGGACCCAGTACTTC.